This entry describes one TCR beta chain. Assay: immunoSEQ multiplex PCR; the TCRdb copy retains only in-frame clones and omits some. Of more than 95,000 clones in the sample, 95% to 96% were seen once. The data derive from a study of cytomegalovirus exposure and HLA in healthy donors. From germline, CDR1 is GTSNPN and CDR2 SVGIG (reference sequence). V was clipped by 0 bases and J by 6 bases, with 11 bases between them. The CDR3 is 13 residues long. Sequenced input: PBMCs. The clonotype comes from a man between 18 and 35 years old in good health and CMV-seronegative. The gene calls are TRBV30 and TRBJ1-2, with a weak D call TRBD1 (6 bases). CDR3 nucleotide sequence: TGTGCCTGGAGTGTACTGGGGGCAGATGGCTACACCTTC. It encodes CAWSVLGADGYTF. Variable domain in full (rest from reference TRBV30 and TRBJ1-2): SQTIHQWPATLVQPVGSPLSLECTVEGTSNPNLYWYRQAAGRGLQLLFYSVGIGQISSEVPQNLSASRPQDRQFILSSKKLLLSDSGFYLCAWSVLGADGYTFGSGTRLTVV.